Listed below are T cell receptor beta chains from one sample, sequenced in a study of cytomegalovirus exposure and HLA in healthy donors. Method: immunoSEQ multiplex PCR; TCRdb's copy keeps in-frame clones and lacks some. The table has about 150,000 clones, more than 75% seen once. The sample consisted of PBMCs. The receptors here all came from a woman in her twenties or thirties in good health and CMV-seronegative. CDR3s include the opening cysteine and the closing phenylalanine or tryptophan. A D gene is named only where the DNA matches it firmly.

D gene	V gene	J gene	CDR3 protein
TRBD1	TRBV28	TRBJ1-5	CASSFTGGNQPQHF
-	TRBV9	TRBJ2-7	CASSVGGGTYEQYF
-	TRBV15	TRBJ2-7	CATSSQPHSRYEQYF
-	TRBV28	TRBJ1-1	CASSLGVRVYLNTEAFF
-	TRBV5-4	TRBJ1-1	CASSLYGGTGGVRAFF
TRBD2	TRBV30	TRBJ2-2	CASWGGFGELFF
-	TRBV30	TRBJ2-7	CAWSRDIYEQYF
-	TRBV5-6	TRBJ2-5	CASSASPRYQETQYF
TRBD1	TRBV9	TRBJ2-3	CASSVVSGGPTDTQYF
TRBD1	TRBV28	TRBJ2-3	CASSLRRSGQSVDTQYF
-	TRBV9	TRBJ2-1	CASSVLSRSSYNEQFF
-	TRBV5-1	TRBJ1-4	CASSLGGARREKLFF
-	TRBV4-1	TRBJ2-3	CASSQLLTDTQYF
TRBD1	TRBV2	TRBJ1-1	CASSEGQGRGDTEAFF
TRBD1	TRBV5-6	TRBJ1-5	CASSLVGGQGRGGGRPQHF
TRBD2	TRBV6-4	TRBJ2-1	CASSDSAGGRNEQFF
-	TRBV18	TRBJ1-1	CASSPPGVNTEAFF
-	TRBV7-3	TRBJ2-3	CASSLAGGSTDTQYF
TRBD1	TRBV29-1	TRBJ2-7	CSVVRGRGSYEQYF
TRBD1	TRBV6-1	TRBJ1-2	CASTMGQGPGYTF
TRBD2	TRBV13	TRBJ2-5	CASSLLASGGQETQYF
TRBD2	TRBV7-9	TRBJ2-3	CASSSQAGGSTDTQYF
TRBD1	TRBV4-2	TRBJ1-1	CASSQNRGTLNTEAFF
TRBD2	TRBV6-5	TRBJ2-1	CASSYTRSSGHNEQFF
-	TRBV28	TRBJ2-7	CASRHLGNYEQYF
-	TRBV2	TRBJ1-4	CASQRRGANEKLFF
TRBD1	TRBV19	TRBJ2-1	CASSRQGSNEQFF
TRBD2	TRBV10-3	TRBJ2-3	CATSPGLAGPRGTDTQYF
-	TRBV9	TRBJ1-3	CASSETGFLSGNTIYF
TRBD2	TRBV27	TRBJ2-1	CASSRTSGGVSYNEQFF
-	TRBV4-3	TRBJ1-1	CASSQEVRGRTEAFF
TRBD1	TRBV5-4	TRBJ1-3	CASSQTGGASGNTIYF
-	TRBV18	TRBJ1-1	CASSTFPVETEAFF
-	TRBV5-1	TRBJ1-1	CASSLGGPTEAFF
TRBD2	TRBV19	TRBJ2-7	CASSPGTRANYEQYF
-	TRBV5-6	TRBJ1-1	CASSFGARGVNTEAFF
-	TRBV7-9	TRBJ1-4	CASSLESGWANEKLFF
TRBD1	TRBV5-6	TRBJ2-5	CASSLTWDREGRETQYF
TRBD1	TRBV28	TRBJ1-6	CASSSPGQSSYNSPLHF
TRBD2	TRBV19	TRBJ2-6	CASNWVLAGDKLSGANVLTF
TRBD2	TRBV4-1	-	CASSQGLAGLYEQYF